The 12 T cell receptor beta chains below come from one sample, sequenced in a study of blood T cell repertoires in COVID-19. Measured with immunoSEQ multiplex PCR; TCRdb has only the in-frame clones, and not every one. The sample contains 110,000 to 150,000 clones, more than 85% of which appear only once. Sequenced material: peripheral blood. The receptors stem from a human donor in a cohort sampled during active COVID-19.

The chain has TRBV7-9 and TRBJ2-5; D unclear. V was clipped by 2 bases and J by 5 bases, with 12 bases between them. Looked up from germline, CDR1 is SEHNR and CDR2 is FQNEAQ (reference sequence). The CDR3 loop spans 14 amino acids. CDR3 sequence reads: CASSLNPLTETQYF. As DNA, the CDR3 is TGTGCCAGCAGCTTAAATCCCCTTACTGAGACCCAGTACTTC.

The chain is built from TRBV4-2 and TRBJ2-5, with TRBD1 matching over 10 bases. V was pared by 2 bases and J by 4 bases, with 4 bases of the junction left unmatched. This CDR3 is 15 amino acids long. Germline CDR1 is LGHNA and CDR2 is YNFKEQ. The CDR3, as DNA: TGTGCCAGCAGCCAACCCCGGACAGGGGGAGAGACCCAGTACTTC. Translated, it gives CASSQPRTGGETQYF.

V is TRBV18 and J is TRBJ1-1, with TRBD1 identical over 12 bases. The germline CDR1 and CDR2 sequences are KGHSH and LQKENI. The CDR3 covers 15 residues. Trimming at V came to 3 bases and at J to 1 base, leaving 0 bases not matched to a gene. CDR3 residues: CASSPGQGANTEAFF. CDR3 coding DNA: TGTGCCAGCTCACCGGGACAGGGGGCGAACACTGAAGCTTTCTTT.

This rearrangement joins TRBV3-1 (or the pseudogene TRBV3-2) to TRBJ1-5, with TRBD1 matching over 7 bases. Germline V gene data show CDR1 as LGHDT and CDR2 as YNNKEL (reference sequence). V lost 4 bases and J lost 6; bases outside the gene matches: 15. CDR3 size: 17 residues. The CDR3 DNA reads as TGTGCCAGCAGCCCATCCCCCGTAAACAGGGGAGGTCAGCCCCAGCATTTT. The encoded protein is CASSPSPVNRGGQPQHF.

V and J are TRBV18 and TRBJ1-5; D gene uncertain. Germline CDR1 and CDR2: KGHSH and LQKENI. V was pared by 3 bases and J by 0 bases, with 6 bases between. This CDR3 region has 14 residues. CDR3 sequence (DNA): TGTGCCAGCTCACCTACAGATAGCAATCAGCCCCAGCATTTT. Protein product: CASSPTDSNQPQHF.

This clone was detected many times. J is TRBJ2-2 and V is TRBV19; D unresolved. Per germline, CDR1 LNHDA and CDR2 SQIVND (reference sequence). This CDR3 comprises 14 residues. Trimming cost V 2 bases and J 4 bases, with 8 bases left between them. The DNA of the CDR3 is TGTGCCAGTAGTATAAGACATTCCACCGGGGAGCTGTTTTTT. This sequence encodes CASSIRHSTGELFF.

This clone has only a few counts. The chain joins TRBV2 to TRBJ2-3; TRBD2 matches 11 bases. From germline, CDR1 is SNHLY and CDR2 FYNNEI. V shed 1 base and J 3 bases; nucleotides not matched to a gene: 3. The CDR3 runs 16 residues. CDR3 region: CASSEGLAGGTDTQYF. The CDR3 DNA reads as TGTGCCAGCAGTGAAGGGTTAGCGGGAGGGACAGATACGCAGTATTTT. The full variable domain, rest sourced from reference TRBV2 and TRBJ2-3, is EPEVTQTPSHQVTQMGQEVILRCVPISNHLYFYWYRQILGQKVEFLVSFYNNEISEKSEIFDDQFSVERPDGSNFTLKIRSTKLEDSAMYFCASSEGLAGGTDTQYFGPGTRLTVL.

CDR3 in DNA: TGTGCCATCAGTGGGCAGGGAAAAGACTCCTACGAGCAGTACTTC. This codes for CAISGQGKDSYEQYF. The rearrangement links TRBV10-3 to TRBJ2-7; a possible D gene is TRBD1 (5 bases). V was pared by 4 bases and J by 0 bases, with 13 bases between. In germline, CDR1 is ENHRY, CDR2 SYGVKD. This CDR3 is built from 15 residues.

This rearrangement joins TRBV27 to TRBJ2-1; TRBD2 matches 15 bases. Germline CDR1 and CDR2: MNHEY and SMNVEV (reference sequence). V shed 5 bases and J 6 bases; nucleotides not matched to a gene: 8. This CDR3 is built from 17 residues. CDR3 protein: CASSSRTSGGALNEQFF. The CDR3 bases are TGTGCCAGCAGTAGCAGGACTAGCGGGGGGGCCCTCAATGAGCAGTTCTTC.

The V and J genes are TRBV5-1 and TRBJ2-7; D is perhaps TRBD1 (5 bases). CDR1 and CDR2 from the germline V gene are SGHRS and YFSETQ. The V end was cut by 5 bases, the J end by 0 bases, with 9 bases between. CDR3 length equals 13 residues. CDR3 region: CASRDTSSYEQYF. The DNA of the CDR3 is TGCGCCAGCAGGGACACCAGCTCCTACGAGCAGTACTTC. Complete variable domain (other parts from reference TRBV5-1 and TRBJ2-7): KAGVTQTPRYLIKTRGQQVTLSCSPISGHRSVSWYQQTPGQGLQFLFEYFSETQRNKGNFPGRFSGRQFSNSRSEMNVSTLELGDSALYLCASRDTSSYEQYFGPGTRLTVT.

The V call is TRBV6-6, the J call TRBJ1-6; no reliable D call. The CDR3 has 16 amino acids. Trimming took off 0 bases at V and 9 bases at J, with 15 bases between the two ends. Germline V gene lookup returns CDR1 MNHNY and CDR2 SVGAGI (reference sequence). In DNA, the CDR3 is TGTGCCAGCAGTTACTCGAACAGCCCTAGCGGTTCACCCCTCCACTTT. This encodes CASSYSNSPSGSPLHF.

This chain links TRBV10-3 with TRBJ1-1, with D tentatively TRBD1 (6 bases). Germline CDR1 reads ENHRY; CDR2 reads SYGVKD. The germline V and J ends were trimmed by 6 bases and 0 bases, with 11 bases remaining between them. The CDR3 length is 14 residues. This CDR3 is CAISKGQMNTEAFF. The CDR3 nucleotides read TGTGCCATCAGCAAAGGACAGATGAACACTGAAGCTTTCTTT.